The 30 T cell receptor beta chains below were found in one sample sequenced in a study of regulatory T cells in long-lasting Graves disease. With iRepertoire HTBI primers and Arm-PCR of CDR3 regions, TCR beta libraries were built. Via MiXCR, TCRdb re-called the multiplex PCR reads, giving one row per CDR3 protein. Of approximately 250,000 distinct CDR3 sequences in the sample, about a sixth were seen once. Time point specified: newly diagnosed GD, antithyroid drugs for less than 3 months. PBMC RNA was the source of the TCR library. The sequencing here drew on peripheral blood mononuclear cells (PBMCs), taken at new diagnosis, from a patient treated with antithyroid drugs. Source of these receptors: a female donor with Graves disease.

This clonotype showed up many times. This CDR3 reads CSATAPASGTYTQYF. CDR3 DNA: TGCAGTGCAACCGCCCCTGCTAGCGGGACTTATACGCAGTATTTT. The chain has TRBV20-1 and TRBJ2-3; 9 bases are a match to TRBD2. Germline CDR1 reads DFQATT; CDR2 reads SNEGSKA (reference sequence). The length of the CDR3 is 15 residues. V lost 6 bases to trimming and J lost 7 bases; unmatched junction nucleotides: 14.

The table lists this clonotype with a few counts. V and J are TRBV4-1 and TRBJ2-1, with TRBD2 matching 9 bases. The CDR3 spans 17 residues. With 2 bases clipped from V and 7 bases from J, the junction kept 12 bases outside the gene matches. Germline assignment: CDR1 MGHRA and CDR2 YSYEKL. CDR3 in amino acids: CASSQTPRTSAFNEQFF. The CDR3 DNA reads TGCGCCAGCAGCCAAACTCCCCGGACTAGCGCCTTTAATGAGCAGTTCTTC.

The gene calls are TRBV6-1 and TRBJ2-3; D gene uncertain. Germline CDR1 reads MNHNS; CDR2 reads SASEGT. V was cut by 1 base and J by 2 bases, with 7 bases left in between. The CDR3 has 14 amino acids. DNA for the CDR3: TGTGCCAGCAGTGAAGTAGGAGACACAGATACGCAGTATTTT. This encodes CASSEVGDTDTQYF.

The V call is TRBV12-5, the J call TRBJ2-5; 7 bases fit TRBD2. Trimming at V came to 5 bases and at J to 1 base, leaving 4 bases not matched to a gene. Germline assignment: CDR1 LGHNT and CDR2 FRNRAP. This CDR3 has 14 amino acids. The CDR3 loop is CASGRGTIQETQYF. CDR3 bases: TGTGCTAGTGGTAGAGGGACTATCCAAGAGACCCAGTACTTC.

There are many counts of this clonotype. The chain recombines TRBV12-3 or TRBV12-4 with TRBJ1-4, with 9 bases lining up with TRBD1. Trimming at V came to 3 bases and at J to 6 bases, leaving 17 bases not matched to a gene. This CDR3 is 19 amino acids long. The CDR3 here is CASSFGGTGIPRGDEKLFF. The CDR3 DNA reads as TGTGCCAGCAGTTTCGGCGGGACAGGGATACCGCGGGGGGATGAAAAACTGTTTTTT.

The chain is built from TRBV30 and TRBJ2-7; TRBD1 is a possible D gene (6 bases). The V end lost 1 base, the J end lost 0 bases, and 10 bases lay between the germline ends. From germline, CDR1 is GTSNPN and CDR2 SVGIG (reference sequence). The CDR3 spans 14 residues. The CDR3 region is CAWSADSLSYEQYV. CDR3 nucleotide sequence: TGTGCCTGGAGTGCGGACAGCCTCTCCTACGAGCAGTACGTC.

Concerning this clonotype: Given a far larger clone just one base away, this is likely a sequencing read error. This chain connects TRBV11-2 to TRBJ2-1, with a tentative D call TRBD2 (6 bases). Looked up from germline, CDR1 is SGHAT and CDR2 is FQNNGV. CDR3 size: 17 residues. This CDR3 reads CASSWGGLATSYNEHFF. The DNA of the CDR3 is TGTGCCAGCAGTTGGGGAGGACTTGCAACCTCCTACAATGAGCACTTCTTC.

This clonotype was counted many times. The V gene is TRBV6-9, the J gene TRBJ1-5; D is unclear. Trimming removed 2 bases at V and 6 bases at J, with 8 bases between. This CDR3 is built from 13 residues. From germline, CDR1 is MNHGY and CDR2 SVAAGI. CDR3 in amino acids: CASSYGLGQPQHF. The CDR3 DNA follows: TGTGCCAGCAGTTATGGTTTGGGTCAGCCCCAGCATTTT.

This clonotype was seen many times. The V call is TRBV18, the J call TRBJ1-1; D is undetermined. Germline CDR1 and CDR2: KGHSH and LQKENI. The CDR3 extends over 16 amino acids. Trimming removed 0 bases at V and 4 bases at J, with 15 bases between. CDR3 in amino acids: CASSPPNGRGGTEAFF. In DNA form, the CDR3 reads TGTGCCAGCTCACCACCGAATGGCCGGGGTGGCACTGAAGCTTTCTTT.

Ten or more counts support this clonotype. The V gene is TRBV6-5, the J gene TRBJ1-5, with TRBD1 identical over 10 bases. V gave up 0 bases and J gave up 6 bases; unmatched junction bases: 8. The CDR3 is 17 amino acids. Germline V lookup: CDR1 MNHEY, CDR2 SVGAGI. CDR3 DNA sequence: TGTGCCAGCAGTTACTCAGGTCCGGGACAGGGGATTCAGCCCCAGCATTTT. Translating it yields CASSYSGPGQGIQPQHF.

This clonotype was detected a few times. This chain links TRBV4-1 with TRBJ1-5, with TRBD1 as a possible D gene (5 bases). Germline CDR1 is MGHRA and CDR2 is YSYEKL. CDR3 length: 18 amino acids. The V and J ends lost 2 bases and 0 bases respectively, with 17 bases between them. CDR3 in amino acids: CASSQLLQAANSNQPQHF. The CDR3 region has the DNA TGCGCCAGCAGCCAACTACTACAGGCAGCAAATAGCAATCAGCCCCAGCATTTT.

This clonotype was found many times. This CDR3 is CAWSQGQGEQFF. CDR3 coding DNA: TGTGCCTGGAGTCAAGGCCAGGGTGAGCAGTTCTTC. The V and J genes are TRBV30 and TRBJ2-1; maybe TRBD1 (5 bases). The CDR3 is made up of 12 amino acids. In germline, CDR1 is GTSNPN, CDR2 SVGIG (reference sequence). Trimming shortened V by 2 bases and J by 9 bases, and 11 bases separated the two germline ends.

This clonotype has only a few counts. A read error may explain this, as a much larger clone is one base away. The J gene is TRBJ2-7, the V gene TRBV20-1; D ambiguous. Germline V gives CDR1 DFQATT, CDR2 SNEGSKA (reference sequence). V dropped 1 base and J dropped 0 bases, with 4 bases sitting between them. CDR3 length: 12 amino acids. In DNA, the CDR3 is TGCAGTGCTAGAGGGGACTCCTACGAGCAGTACTTC. It yields the protein CSARGDSYEQYF.

J is TRBJ1-6 and V is TRBV27; D is undetermined. CDR3 length: 20 residues. Germline V gives CDR1 MNHEY, CDR2 SMNVEV (reference sequence). V shed 0 bases and J shed 0 bases, with 18 bases lying between them. This CDR3 is CASSLSWASTPSSYNSPLHF. In DNA form, the CDR3 reads TGTGCCAGCAGTTTATCCTGGGCTAGCACCCCGAGCTCCTATAATTCACCCCTCCACTTT.

A note on this clonotype: It differs at one base from a far larger clone, so likely a read error. The chain couples TRBV2 to TRBJ2-1; the D call may be TRBD1 or TRBD2 (6 bases each). Trimming cost V 5 bases and J 4 bases, with 24 bases left between them. The CDR3 length is 18 residues. CDR1 SNHLY and CDR2 FYNNEI come from the germline V gene. Here the CDR3 reads CASSSQGGMGRGYNEQFF. CDR3 sequence (DNA): TGTGCCAGCAGTTCACAGGGAGGCATGGGGCGGGGATACAATGAGCAGTTCTTC.

The J gene is TRBJ1-5, the V gene TRBV19, with D perhaps matching TRBD1 (6 bases). There are 14 residues in the CDR3. CDR1 and CDR2 from the germline V gene are LNHDA and SQIVND (reference sequence). Trimming left V 10 bases short and J 5 bases short, with 18 bases between. CDR3 amino acids: CATQGGGGDQPQHF. DNA for the CDR3: TGTGCCACTCAAGGGGGGGGGGGTGATCAGCCCCAGCATTTT.

This clonotype has ten or more counts. The chain employs TRBV3-1 and TRBJ2-2; D is possibly TRBD2 (6 bases). In germline, CDR1 is LGHDT, CDR2 YNNKEL (reference sequence). The CDR3 is made up of 17 amino acids. Trimming removed 0 bases from V and 1 base from J, with 12 bases in between. The CDR3 DNA reads TGTGCCAGCAGCCAAGAATCGTATAGCGGGAACACCGGGGAGCTGTTTTTT. The encoded protein is CASSQESYSGNTGELFF.

This clonotype was counted ten times or more. The chain uses TRBV28 and TRBJ2-7; TRBD2 agrees at 8 bases. Germline trimming cut 6 bases from V and 2 bases from J; bases unmatched to any gene: 6. This CDR3 has 14 amino acids. CDR1 and CDR2 (germline): MDHEN, SYDVKM. The CDR3 sequence: CASSTSGSPYEQYF. DNA for the CDR3: TGTGCCAGCAGCACCAGCGGGAGTCCCTACGAGCAGTACTTC.

This clonotype showed up many times. At one of its ends the junction is not consistent with the germline gene, which may arise from a read error. V is TRBV13 and J is TRBJ1-1; maybe TRBD1 (5 bases). This CDR3 is 14 amino acids long. Germline CDR1 reads PRHDT; CDR2 reads FYEKMQ (reference sequence). The CDR3 sequence: CASSLEQVRPELVF. The CDR3 coding sequence is TGTGCCAGCAGCTTAGAACAGGTTCGGCCCGAACTTGTCTTT.

This clonotype was recorded at least ten times. The chain recombines TRBV7-6 with TRBJ2-5; D ambiguous. Trimming shortened V by 5 bases and J by 3 bases, and 13 bases separated the two germline ends. The CDR3 length is 14 residues. The germline gives CDR1 SGHVS, CDR2 FNYEAQ. CDR3 coding DNA: TGTGCCAGCAGCCCCCGAGCCTTGAAAGAGACCCAGTACTTC. As protein: CASSPRALKETQYF.

This clonotype was recorded only once. The chain uses TRBV11-2 and TRBJ2-3; D call uncertain. The germline gives CDR1 SGHAT, CDR2 FQNNGV. Trimming pared 1 base from V and 4 bases from J, leaving 6 bases between. CDR3 length: 13 residues. The CDR3: CASSLGRSDTQYF. The CDR3 coding sequence is TGTGCCAGCAGCTTAGGACGCTCAGATACGCAGTATTTT. Together with reference TRBV11-2 and TRBJ2-3, the CDR3 gives the full variable domain: EAGVAQSPRYKIIEKRQSVAFWCNPISGHATLYWYQQILGQGPKLLIQFQNNGVVDDSQLPKDRFSAERLKGVDSTLKIQPAKLEDSAVYLCASSLGRSDTQYFGPGTRLTVL.

V usage is TRBV7-9 and J usage is TRBJ2-1, with 8 nucleotides matching TRBD1. The V segment lost 5 bases and the J segment 4 bases; nucleotides outside the gene matches: 7. The CDR3 length is 15 residues. Germline-derived CDR1 and CDR2 are SEHNR and FQNEAQ (reference sequence). CDR3 sequence: CASSGLTGAYNEQFF. The CDR3 DNA sequence: TGTGCCAGCAGCGGACTGACAGGGGCGTACAATGAGCAGTTCTTC. Full variable domain (outside the CDR3, taken from reference TRBV7-9 and TRBJ2-1): DTGVSQNPRHKITKRGQNVTFRCDPISEHNRLYWYRQTLGQGPEFLTYFQNEAQLEKSRLLSDRFSAERPKGSFSTLEIQRTEQGDSAMYLCASSGLTGAYNEQFFGPGTRLTVL.

In this sample, this clonotype turned up many times. The V and J genes are TRBV5-5 and TRBJ2-3; the D is unclear. Per germline, CDR1 SGHKS and CDR2 YYEKEE (reference sequence). V gave up 1 base and J gave up 2 bases, with 8 bases separating them. The CDR3 extends over 14 amino acids. CDR3 sequence reads: CASSLTVVTDTQYF. DNA for the CDR3: TGTGCCAGCAGCTTGACGGTGGTCACAGATACGCAGTATTTT.

This clonotype was seen repeatedly, ten times or more. This sequence joins TRBV20-1 and TRBJ1-2; D gene ambiguous. The CDR3 spans 13 residues. The V end was cut by 6 bases, the J end by 4 bases, with 15 bases between. CDR1 DFQATT and CDR2 SNEGSKA come from the germline V gene (reference sequence). DNA of the CDR3: TGCAGTGCCAGGTGGAGTCAGAGCTATGGCTACACCTTC. This gives the protein CSARWSQSYGYTF.

This clonotype has a count of ten or more. The chain links TRBV15 to TRBJ2-5; 9 bases map to TRBD1. V lost 0 bases to trimming and J lost 5 bases; unmatched junction nucleotides: 10. CDR3 size: 17 residues. CDR1 and CDR2 (germline): LNHNV, YYDKDF (reference sequence). This CDR3 reads CATSREPADRGSETQYF. CDR3 nucleotide sequence: TGTGCCACCAGCAGAGAGCCTGCGGACAGGGGCTCGGAGACCCAGTACTTC. The complete variable domain, with remaining parts taken from reference TRBV15 and TRBJ2-5, reads DAMVIQNPRYQVTQFGKPVTLSCSQTLNHNVMYWYQQKSSQAPKLLFHYYDKDFNNEADTPDNFQSRRPNTSFCFLDIRSPGLGDTAMYLCATSREPADRGSETQYFGPGTRLLVL.

This clonotype was detected many times. The J gene is TRBJ2-7, the V gene TRBV11-3; 10 bases fit TRBD2. There are 15 residues in the CDR3. Germline CDR1 and CDR2: SGHNT and YENEEA. Germline trimming cut 2 bases from V and 2 bases from J; bases unmatched to any gene: 3. The CDR3 region has the DNA TGTGCCAGCAGCTTAACTAGCGGGATTCCCTACGAGCAGTACTTC. It encodes CASSLTSGIPYEQYF.

This clonotype occurred many times. V is TRBV28 and J is TRBJ1-2; 7 nucleotides align to TRBD1. Germline V gene data show CDR1 as MDHEN and CDR2 as SYDVKM. The CDR3 extends over 14 amino acids. V lost 1 base to trimming and J lost 8 bases; unmatched junction nucleotides: 7. The CDR3 nucleotides read TGTGCCAGCAGTTTATTACTCAGGGGGAAGGGCTACACCTTC. Protein: CASSLLLRGKGYTF.

This clonotype has a count of ten or more. The chain combines TRBV28 with TRBJ2-4; a possible D gene is TRBD2 (6 bases). V lost 6 bases and J 7 bases, leaving 16 bases between the germline ends. CDR3 length: 14 amino acids. Germline assignment: CDR1 MDHEN and CDR2 SYDVKM. The CDR3 loop is CASRDKKAGNIQYF. In nucleotides, the CDR3 is TGTGCCAGCAGGGACAAAAAGGCGGGGAACATTCAGTACTTC.

This clonotype was seen a handful of times. The V call is TRBV20-1, the J call TRBJ2-1; 7 positions agree with TRBD2. The CDR3 runs to 16 residues. Germline CDR1 is DFQATT and CDR2 is SNEGSKA (reference sequence). V lost 6 bases, J lost 0 bases, and 11 bases stayed unmatched. The CDR3 DNA reads as TGCAGTGCCCCGCCTGGTGGCGGGAGCTCCTACAATGAGCAGTTCTTC. Protein product: CSAPPGGGSSYNEQFF.

Concerning this clonotype itself: At one end the junction does not follow the germline gene, possibly because of a read error. The V gene is TRBV6-2 or TRBV6-3, the J gene TRBJ2-3; no clear D gene. Germline V CDR1 and CDR2: MNHEY, SVGEGT. There are 13 residues in the CDR3. CDR3 in DNA: TGTGCCAGCAGTCCAACAAGCACAGATGCGCAGTATTTT. Its translation is CASSPTSTDAQYF.